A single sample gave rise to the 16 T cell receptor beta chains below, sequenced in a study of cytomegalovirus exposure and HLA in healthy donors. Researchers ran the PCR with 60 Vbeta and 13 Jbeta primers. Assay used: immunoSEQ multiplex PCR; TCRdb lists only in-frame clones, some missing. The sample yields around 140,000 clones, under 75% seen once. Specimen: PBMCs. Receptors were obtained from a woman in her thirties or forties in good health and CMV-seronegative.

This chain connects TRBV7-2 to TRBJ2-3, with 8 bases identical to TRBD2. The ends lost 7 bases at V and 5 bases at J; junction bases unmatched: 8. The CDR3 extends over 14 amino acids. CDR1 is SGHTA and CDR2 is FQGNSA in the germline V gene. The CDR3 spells CASTPGLGQDTQYF. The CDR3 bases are TGTGCCAGCACACCGGGACTAGGGCAAGATACGCAGTATTTT.

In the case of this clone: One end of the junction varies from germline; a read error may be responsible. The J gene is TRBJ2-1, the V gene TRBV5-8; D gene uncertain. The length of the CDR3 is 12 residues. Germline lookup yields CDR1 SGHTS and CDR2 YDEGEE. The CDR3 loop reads CASSHPGAEQLF. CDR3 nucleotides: TGTGCCAGTAGCCACCCTGGAGCTGAGCAGCTCTTC.

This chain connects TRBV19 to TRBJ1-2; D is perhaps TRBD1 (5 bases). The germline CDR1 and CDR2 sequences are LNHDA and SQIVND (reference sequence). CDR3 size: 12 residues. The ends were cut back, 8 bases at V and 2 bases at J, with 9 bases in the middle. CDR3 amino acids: CASLGGNYGYTF. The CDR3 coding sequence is TGTGCCAGTTTGGGGGGGAACTATGGCTACACCTTC.

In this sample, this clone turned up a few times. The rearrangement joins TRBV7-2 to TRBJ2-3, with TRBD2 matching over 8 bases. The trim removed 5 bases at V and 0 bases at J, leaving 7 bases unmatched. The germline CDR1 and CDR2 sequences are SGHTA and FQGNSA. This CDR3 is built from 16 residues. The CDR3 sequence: CASSPRLAPSTDTQYF. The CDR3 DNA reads TGTGCCAGCAGCCCCCGACTAGCGCCTAGCACAGATACGCAGTATTTT.

The CDR3 spells CASSPAENTEAFF. DNA for the CDR3: TGTGCCAGCTCACCTGCGGAGAACACTGAAGCTTTCTTT. The V call is TRBV18, the J call TRBJ1-1; D not resolved. There are 13 residues in the CDR3. V was trimmed by 3 bases and J by 1 base, leaving 6 bases between them. The germline CDR1 and CDR2 sequences are KGHSH and LQKENI.

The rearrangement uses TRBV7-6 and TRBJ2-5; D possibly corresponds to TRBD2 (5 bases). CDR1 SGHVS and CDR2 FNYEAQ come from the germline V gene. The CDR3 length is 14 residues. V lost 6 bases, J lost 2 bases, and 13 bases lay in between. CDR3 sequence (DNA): TGTGCCAGCAGTCCCGGGGTGGTGCAAGAGACCCAGTACTTC. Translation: CASSPGVVQETQYF.

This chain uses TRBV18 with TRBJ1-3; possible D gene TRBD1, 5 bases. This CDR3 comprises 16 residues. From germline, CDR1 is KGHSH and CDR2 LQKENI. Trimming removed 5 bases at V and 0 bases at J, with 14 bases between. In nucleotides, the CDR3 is TGTGCCAGCTCATCGTTCGACAGCCACTCTGGAAACACCATATATTTT. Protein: CASSSFDSHSGNTIYF.

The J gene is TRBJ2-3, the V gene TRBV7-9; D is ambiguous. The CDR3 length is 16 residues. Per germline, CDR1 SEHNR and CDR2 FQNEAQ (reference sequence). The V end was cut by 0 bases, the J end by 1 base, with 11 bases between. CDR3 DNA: TGTGCCAGCAGCTTAGCGAGGCTTTGGGGCACAGATACGCAGTATTTT. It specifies CASSLARLWGTDTQYF.

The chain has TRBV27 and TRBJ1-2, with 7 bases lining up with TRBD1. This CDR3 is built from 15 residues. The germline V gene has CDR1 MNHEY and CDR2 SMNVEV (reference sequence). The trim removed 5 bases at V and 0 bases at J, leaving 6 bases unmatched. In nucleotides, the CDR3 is TGTGCCAGCAGTATAAGGACAGGTTCTAACTATGGCTACACCTTC. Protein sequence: CASSIRTGSNYGYTF.

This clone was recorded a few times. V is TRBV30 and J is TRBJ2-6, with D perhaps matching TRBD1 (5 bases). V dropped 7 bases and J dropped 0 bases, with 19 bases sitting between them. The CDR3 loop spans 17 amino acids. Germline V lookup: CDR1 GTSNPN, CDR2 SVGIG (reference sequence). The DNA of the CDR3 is TGTGCCTCTCGTAATCCTTTAAGGGGCTCTGGGGCCAACGTCCTGACTTTC. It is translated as CASRNPLRGSGANVLTF.

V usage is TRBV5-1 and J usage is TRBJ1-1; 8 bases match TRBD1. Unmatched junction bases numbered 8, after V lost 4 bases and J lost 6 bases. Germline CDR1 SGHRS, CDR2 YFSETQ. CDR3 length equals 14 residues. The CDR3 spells CASSVDRGSAEAFF. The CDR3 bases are TGCGCCAGCAGCGTTGACAGGGGTTCCGCTGAAGCTTTCTTT.

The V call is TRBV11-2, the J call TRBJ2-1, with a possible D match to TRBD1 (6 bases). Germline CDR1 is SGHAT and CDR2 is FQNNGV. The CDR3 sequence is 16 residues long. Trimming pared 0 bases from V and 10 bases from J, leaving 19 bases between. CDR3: CASSLDLGLTGSEQFF. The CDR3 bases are TGTGCCAGCAGCTTAGATTTGGGCCTCACAGGGTCGGAGCAGTTCTTC.

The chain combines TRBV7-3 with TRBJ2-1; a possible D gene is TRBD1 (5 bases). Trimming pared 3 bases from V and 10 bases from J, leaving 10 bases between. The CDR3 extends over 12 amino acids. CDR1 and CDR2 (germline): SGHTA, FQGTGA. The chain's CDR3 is CASSFQGREQFF. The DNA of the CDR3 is TGTGCCAGCAGCTTCCAGGGAAGAGAGCAGTTCTTC.

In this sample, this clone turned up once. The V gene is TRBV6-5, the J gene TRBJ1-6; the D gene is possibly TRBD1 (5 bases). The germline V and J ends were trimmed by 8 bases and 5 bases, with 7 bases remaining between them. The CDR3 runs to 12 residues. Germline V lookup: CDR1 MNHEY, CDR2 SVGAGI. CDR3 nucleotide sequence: TGTGCCAGCGCAGGGAATAATTCACCCCTCCACTTT. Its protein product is CASAGNNSPLHF.

In DNA, the CDR3 is TGTGCCAGCAGCTCCAGCTCCTACGAGCAGTACTTC. Amino acids: CASSSSSYEQYF. V usage is TRBV7-2 and J usage is TRBJ2-7; D ambiguous. CDR1 SGHTA and CDR2 FQGNSA come from the germline V gene. V was shortened by 4 bases and J by 0 bases, with 4 bases between the two germline ends. This CDR3 has 12 amino acids.

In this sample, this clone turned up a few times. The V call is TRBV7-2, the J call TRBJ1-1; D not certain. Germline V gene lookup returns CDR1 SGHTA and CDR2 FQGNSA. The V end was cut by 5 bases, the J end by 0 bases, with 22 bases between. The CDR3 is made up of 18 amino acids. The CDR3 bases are TGTGCCAGCAGCCTGGGCCCTACCTCCTTCCATCTGAACACTGAAGCTTTCTTT. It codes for CASSLGPTSFHLNTEAFF.